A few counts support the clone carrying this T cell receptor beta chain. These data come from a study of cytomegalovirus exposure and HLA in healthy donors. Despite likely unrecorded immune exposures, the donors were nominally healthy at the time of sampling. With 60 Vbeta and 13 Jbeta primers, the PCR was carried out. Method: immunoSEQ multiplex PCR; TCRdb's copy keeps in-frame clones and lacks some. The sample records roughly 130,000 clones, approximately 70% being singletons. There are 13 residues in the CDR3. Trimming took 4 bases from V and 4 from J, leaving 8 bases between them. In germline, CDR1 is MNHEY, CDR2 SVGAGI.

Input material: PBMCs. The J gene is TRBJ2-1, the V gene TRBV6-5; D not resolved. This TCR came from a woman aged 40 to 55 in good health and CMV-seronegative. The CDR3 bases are TGTGCCAGCAGTTTAGGCAGGTACAATGAGCAGTTCTTC. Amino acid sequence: CASSLGRYNEQFF.